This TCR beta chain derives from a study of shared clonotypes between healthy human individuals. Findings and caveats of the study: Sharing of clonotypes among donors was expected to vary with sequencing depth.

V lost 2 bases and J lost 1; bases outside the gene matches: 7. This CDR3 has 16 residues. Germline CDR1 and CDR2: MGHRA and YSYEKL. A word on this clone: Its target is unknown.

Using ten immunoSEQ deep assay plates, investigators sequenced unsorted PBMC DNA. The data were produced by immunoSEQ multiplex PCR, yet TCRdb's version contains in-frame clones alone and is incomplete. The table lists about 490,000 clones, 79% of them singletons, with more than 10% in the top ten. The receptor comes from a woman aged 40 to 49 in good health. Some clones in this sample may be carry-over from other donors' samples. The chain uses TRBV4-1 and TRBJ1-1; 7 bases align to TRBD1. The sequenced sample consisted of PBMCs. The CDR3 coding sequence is TGCGCCAGCAGCCAAAGGAAGGGGGACAGGAACACTGAAGCTTTCTTT. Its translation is CASSQRKGDRNTEAFF.